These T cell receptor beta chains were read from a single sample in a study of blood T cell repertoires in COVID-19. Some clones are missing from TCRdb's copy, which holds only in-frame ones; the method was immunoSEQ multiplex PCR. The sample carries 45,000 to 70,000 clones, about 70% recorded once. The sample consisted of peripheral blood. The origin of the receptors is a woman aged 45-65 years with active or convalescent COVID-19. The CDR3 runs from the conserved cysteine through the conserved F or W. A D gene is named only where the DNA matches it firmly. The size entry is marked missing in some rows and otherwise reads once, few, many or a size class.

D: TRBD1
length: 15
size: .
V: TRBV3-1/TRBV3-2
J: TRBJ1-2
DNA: TGTGCCAGCAGCAAGGACAGGGGGCTTCACTATGGCTACACCTTC
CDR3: CASSKDRGLHYGYTF

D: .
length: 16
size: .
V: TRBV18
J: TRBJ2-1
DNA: TGTGCCAGCTCACCAAGAGGTCGCAGAGCCTACAATGAGCAGTTCTTC
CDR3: CASSPRGRRAYNEQFF

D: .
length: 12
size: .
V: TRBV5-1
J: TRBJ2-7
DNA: TGCGCCAGCAGCGCTACGGTCTACGAGCAGTACTTC
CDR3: CASSATVYEQYF

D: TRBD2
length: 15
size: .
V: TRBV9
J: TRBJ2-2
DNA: TGTGCCAGCAGCCCACGGACTAGCGGGGGCGGGGAGCTGTTTTTT
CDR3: CASSPRTSGGGELFF

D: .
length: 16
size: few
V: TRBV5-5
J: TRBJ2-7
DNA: TGTGCCAGCAGCACAAGGGCAGTCGGGGTTACCTACGAGCAGTACTTC
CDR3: CASSTRAVGVTYEQYF

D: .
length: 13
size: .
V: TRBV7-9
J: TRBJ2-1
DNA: TGTGCCAGCAGCTTACAGCGTGACAATGAGCAGTTCTTC
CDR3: CASSLQRDNEQFF

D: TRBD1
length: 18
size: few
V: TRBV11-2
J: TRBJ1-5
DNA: TGTGCCAGCAGCTTAGGGGTAGGGACAGTAAGAAGCAATCAGCCCCAGCATTTT
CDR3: CASSLGVGTVRSNQPQHF

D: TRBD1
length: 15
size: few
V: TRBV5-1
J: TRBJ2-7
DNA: TGCGCCAGCAGCTTGGATGGGACAGGGGTCTACGAGCAGTACTTC
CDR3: CASSLDGTGVYEQYF

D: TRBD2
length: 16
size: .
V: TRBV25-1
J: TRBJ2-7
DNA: TGTGCCAGCAGTGACCGTGGACTAGCAGCTTCCTACGAGCAGTACTTC
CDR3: CASSDRGLAASYEQYF

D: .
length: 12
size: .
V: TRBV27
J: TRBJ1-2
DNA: TGTGCCAGCAGTTTCTCTGGACTCCCTAAGACCTTC
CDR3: CASSFSGLPKTF

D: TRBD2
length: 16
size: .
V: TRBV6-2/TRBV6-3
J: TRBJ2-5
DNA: TGTGCCAGCAGTGCCTGGACTAGCGGGAGTACAGAGACCCAGTACTTC
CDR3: CASSAWTSGSTETQYF

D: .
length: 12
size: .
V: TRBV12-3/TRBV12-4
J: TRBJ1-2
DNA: TGTGCCAGCAGTTTCGGGGAGGGTGGCTACACCTTC
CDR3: CASSFGEGGYTF

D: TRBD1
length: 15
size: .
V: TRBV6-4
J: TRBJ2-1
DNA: TGTGCCAGCAGTGAAGGGACAGAGGGGTACAATGAGCAGTTCTTC
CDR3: CASSEGTEGYNEQFF

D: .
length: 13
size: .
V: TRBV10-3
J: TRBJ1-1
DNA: TGTGCCATCAGTGCTGGGAGGGACACTGAAGCTTTCTTT
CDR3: CAISAGRDTEAFF

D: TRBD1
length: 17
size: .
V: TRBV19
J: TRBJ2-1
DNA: TGTGCCAGTAGTATACGGGCTTTGGACAGGTACTACAATGAGCAGTTCTTC
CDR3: CASSIRALDRYYNEQFF

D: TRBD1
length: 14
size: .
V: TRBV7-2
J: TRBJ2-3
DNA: TGTGCCAGCGCACAGGGGGCGGCCGCAGATACGCAGTATTTT
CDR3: CASAQGAAADTQYF

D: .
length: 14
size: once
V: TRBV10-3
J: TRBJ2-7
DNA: TGTGCCATCAGTGAGTCGACGGGCGGGTACGAGCAGTACTTC
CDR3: CAISESTGGYEQYF

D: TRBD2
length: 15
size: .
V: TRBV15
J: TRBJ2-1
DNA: TGTGCCACCAGCAGAGTAAGGGCTAGCGGGAATGAGCAGTTCTTC
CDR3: CATSRVRASGNEQFF

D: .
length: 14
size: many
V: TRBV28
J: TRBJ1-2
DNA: TGTGCCAGCAGAAGGGGGGGGCGGCCCTATGGCTACACCTTC
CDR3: CASRRGGRPYGYTF

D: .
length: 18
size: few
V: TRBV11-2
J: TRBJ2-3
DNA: TGTGCCAGCAGCTTAGCCCGCTTGGGGAGAACTAGCACAGATACGCAGTATTTT
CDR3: CASSLARLGRTSTDTQYF

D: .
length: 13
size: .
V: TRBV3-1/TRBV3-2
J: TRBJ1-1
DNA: TGTGCCAGCAGCTCCCGGGGAAACACTGAAGCTTTCTTT
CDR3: CASSSRGNTEAFF

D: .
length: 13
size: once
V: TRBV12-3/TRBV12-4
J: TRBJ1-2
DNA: TGTGCCAGCAGTTTTGACAGGAGGTATGGCTACACCTTC
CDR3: CASSFDRRYGYTF

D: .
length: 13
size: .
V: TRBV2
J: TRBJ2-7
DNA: TGTGCCAGCAGTAGCCAGGGATCCCACGAGCAGTACTTC
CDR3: CASSSQGSHEQYF

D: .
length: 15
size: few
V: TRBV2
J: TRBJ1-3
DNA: TGTGCCAGCAGTGATGGAGCAGGGGTTGGAAACACCATATATTTT
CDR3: CASSDGAGVGNTIYF

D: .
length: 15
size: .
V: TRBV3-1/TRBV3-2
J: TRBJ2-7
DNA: TGTGCCAGCAGCCAACCGGGACATGGAACCCACGAGCAGTACTTC
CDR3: CASSQPGHGTHEQYF

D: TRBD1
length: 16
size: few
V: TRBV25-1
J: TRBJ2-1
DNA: TGTGCCAGCAGTGAATGGACAGGGAGCTCCTACAATGAGCAGTTCTTC
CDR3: CASSEWTGSSYNEQFF

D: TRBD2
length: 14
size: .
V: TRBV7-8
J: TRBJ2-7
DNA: TGTGCCAGCAGCCCGGAGCGGGAGAGCTACGAGCAGTACTTC
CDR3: CASSPERESYEQYF

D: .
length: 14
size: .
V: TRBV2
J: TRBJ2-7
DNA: TGTGCCAGCGGTATATTCCGGAGCCCCTACGAGCAGTACTTC
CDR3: CASGIFRSPYEQYF

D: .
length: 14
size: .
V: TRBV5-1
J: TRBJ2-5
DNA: TGCGCCAGCAGCTTGCAAGACTCCCAAGAGACCCAGTACTTC
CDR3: CASSLQDSQETQYF

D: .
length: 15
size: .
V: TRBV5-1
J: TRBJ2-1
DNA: TGCGCCAGCAGCCGTAGCGGTGAGGGCCTTAATGAGCAGTTCTTC
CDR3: CASSRSGEGLNEQFF

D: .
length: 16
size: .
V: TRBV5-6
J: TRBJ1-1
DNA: TGTGCCAGCAGCTTATTCGCACAGGGAACGAACACTGAAGCTTTCTTT
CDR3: CASSLFAQGTNTEAFF

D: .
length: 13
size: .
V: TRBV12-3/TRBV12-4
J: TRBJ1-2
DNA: TGTGCCAGCAGTCGACAGCGGGACTATGGCTACACCTTC
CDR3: CASSRQRDYGYTF

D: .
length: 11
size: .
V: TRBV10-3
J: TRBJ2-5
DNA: TGTGCCATCGGGGCGGAAGAGACCCAGTACTTC
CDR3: CAIGAEETQYF

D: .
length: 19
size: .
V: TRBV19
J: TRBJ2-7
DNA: TGTGCCAGTAGTATAGGCGGCAGCGGGCGCCTTGGGCCTAGGGACGAGCAGTACTTC
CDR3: CASSIGGSGRLGPRDEQYF

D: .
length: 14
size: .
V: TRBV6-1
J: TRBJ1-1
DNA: TGTGCCAGCAGTGAAGCATGGGGCAGCACTGAAGCTTTCTTT
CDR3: CASSEAWGSTEAFF

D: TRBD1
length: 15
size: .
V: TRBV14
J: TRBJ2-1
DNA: TGTGCCAGCAGCCAGCGGACAGGGGCCAACAATGAGCAGTTCTTC
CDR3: CASSQRTGANNEQFF

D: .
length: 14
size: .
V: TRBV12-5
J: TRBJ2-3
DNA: TGTGCTAGTGGGGAGCGGGCGAGGGAAGATACGCAGTATTTT
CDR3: CASGERAREDTQYF

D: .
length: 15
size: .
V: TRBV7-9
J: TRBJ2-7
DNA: TGTGCCAGCAGCTTCCGTGCCGCGGCAGACTACGAGCAGTACTTC
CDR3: CASSFRAAADYEQYF

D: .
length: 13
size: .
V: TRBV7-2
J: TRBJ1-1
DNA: TGTGCCAGCAGCCCCCGCGTTGACACTGAAGCTTTCTTT
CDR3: CASSPRVDTEAFF

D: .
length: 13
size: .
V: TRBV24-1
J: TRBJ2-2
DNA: TGTGCCACCAGATCGAGTTCCACCGGGGAGCTGTTTTTT
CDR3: CATRSSSTGELFF

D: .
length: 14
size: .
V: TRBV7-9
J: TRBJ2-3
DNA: TGTGCCAGCAGCTTAGGGGGGACATCCGATACGCAGTATTTT
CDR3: CASSLGGTSDTQYF

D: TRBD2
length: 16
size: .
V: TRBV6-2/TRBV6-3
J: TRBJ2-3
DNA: TGTGCCAGCAGTTACTCGCCTAGCGGGCTCTCAGATACGCAGTATTTT
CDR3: CASSYSPSGLSDTQYF

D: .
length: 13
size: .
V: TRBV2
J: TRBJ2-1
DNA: TGTGCCAGCAGGGCAGGGCTATACAATGAGCAGTTCTTC
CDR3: CASRAGLYNEQFF

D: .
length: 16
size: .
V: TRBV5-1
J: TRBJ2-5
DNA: TGCGCCAGCAGCTTGGGACTTCGCGGGGACCAAGAGACCCAGTACTTC
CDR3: CASSLGLRGDQETQYF

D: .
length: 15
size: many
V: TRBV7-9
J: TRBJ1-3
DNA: TGTGCCAGCAGCTTATTTCGACTCAAAGACAACACCATATATTTT
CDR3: CASSLFRLKDNTIYF

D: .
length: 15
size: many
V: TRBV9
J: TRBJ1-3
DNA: TGTGCCAGCAGCGTAGGTAGCGGGACAGGAAACACCATATATTTT
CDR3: CASSVGSGTGNTIYF